This T cell receptor (beta chain) was identified in a study of cytomegalovirus exposure and HLA in healthy donors. Regarding the study as a whole: A prior analysis recorded that most TCR beta V segments were productive about 87% or about 30% of the time.

V was clipped by 1 base and J by 4 bases; unmatched bases: 7. CDR3 length: 17 amino acids. Germline V lookup: CDR1 SGHTA, CDR2 FQGNSA. Note on this clone: Its antigen is unidentified.

PCR was performed using 60 Vbeta and 13 Jbeta primers. The table came from immunoSEQ multiplex PCR; TCRdb's copy has only in-frame clones and leaves some out. The sample yields some 130,000 clones, about 80% seen once. Material: PBMCs. This sequence was found in a woman in her thirties or forties in good health and CMV-seronegative. This chain uses TRBV7-2 with TRBJ2-5; 12 bases are a match to TRBD2. CDR3 sequence reads: CASSLGLAGEVIETQYF. CDR3 nucleotides: TGTGCCAGCAGCTTAGGACTAGCGGGAGAAGTGATAGAGACCCAGTACTTC.